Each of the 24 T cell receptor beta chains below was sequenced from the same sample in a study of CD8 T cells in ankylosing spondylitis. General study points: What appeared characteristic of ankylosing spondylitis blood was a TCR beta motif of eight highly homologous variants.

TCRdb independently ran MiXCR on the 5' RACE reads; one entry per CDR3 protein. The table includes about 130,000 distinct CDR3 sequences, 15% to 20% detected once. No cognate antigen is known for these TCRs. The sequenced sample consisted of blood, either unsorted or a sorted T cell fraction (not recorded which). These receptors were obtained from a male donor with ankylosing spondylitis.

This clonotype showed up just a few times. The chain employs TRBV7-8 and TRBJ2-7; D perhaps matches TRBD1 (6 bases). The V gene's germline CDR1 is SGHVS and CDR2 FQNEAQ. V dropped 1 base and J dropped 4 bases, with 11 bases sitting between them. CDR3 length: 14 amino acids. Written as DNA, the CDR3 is TGTGCCAGCAGCTTAGGGGGACACTTTTACGAGCAGTACTTC. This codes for CASSLGGHFYEQYF.

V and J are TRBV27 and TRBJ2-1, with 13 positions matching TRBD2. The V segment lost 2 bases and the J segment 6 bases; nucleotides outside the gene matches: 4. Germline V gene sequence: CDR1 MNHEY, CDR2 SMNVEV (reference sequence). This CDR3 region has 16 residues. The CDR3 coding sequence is TGTGCCAGCAGTTTACCAGGGACTAGCGGGGTCAATGAGCAGTTCTTC. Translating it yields CASSLPGTSGVNEQFF.

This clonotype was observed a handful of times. DNA of the CDR3: TGTGCCAGCAGCTCAGACCTGAATGACGCTGAAGCTTTCTTT. Translating gives CASSSDLNDAEAFF. V gene TRBV11-2 combines with J gene TRBJ1-1; no reliable D call. The CDR3 sequence is 14 residues long. Germline V gives CDR1 SGHAT, CDR2 FQNNGV. The V end lost 4 bases, the J end lost 6 bases, and 15 bases lay between the germline ends.

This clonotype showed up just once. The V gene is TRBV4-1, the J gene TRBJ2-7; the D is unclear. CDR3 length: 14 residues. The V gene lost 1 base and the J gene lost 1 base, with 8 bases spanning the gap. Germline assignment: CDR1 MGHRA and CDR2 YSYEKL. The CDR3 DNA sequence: TGCGCCAGCAGCCAAGGGCAAGAGTCCTACGAGCAGTACTTC. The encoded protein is CASSQGQESYEQYF.

CDR3 sequence: CASSLAPARYEQYF. CDR3 nucleotide sequence: TGTGCCAGCAGCTTAGCCCCCGCCCGTTACGAGCAGTACTTC. The chain employs TRBV11-2 and TRBJ2-7; no clear D. The CDR3 is 14 residues long. The germline gives CDR1 SGHAT, CDR2 FQNNGV. V lost 1 base to trimming and J lost 4 bases, with 11 bases between them.

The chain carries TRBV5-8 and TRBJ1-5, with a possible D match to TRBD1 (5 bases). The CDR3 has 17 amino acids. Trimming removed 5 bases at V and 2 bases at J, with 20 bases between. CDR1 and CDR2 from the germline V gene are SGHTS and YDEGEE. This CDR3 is CASRRVGTSGGNQPQHF. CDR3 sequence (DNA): TGTGCCAGCAGAAGGGTCGGGACCTCGGGTGGCAATCAGCCCCAGCATTTT.

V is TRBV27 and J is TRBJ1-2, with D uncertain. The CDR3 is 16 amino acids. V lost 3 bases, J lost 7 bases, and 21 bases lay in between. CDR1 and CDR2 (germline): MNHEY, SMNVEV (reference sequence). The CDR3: CASSFSPLPGPLGYTF. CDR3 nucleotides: TGTGCCAGCAGTTTCTCGCCCCTCCCCGGGCCCCTTGGCTACACCTTC.

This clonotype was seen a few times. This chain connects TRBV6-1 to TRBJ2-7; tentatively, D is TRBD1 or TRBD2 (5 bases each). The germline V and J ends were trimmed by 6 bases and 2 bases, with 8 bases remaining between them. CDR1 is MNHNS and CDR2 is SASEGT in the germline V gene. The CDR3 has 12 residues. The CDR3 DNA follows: TGTGCCAGCAGCGGGGCAACCTACGAGCAGTACTTC. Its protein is CASSGATYEQYF.

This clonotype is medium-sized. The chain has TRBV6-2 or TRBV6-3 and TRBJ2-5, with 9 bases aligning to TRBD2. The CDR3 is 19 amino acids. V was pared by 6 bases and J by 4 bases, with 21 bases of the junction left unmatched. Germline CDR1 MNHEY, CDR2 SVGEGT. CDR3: CASSPGVAGVRRISETQYF. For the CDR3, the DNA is TGTGCCAGCAGCCCCGGGGTAGCGGGAGTGCGGCGAATTTCAGAGACCCAGTACTTC.

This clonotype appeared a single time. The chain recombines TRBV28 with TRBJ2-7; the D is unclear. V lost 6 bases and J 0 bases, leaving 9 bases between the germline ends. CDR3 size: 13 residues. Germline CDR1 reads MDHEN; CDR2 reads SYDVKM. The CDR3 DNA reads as TGTGCCAGCAGCTTCCGGGCCTCCTACGAGCAGTACTTC. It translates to CASSFRASYEQYF.

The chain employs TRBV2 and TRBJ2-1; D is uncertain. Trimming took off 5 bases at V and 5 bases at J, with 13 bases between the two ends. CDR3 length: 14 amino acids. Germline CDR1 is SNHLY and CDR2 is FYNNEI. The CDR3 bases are TGTGCCAGCAGTCTGAGTAGGCGGAACAATGAGCAGTTCTTC. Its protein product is CASSLSRRNNEQFF.

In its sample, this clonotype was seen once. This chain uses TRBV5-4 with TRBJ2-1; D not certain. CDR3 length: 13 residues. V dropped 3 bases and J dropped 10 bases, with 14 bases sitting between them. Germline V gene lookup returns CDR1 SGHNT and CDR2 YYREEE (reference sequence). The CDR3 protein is CASSWDSAWEQFF. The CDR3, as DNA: TGTGCCAGCAGCTGGGATTCCGCTTGGGAGCAGTTCTTC.

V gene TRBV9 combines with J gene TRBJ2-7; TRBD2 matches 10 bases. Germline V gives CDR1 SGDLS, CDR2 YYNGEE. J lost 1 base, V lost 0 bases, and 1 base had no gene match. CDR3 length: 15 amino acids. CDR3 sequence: CASSVEAGGSYEQYF. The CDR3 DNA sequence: TGTGCCAGCAGCGTAGAAGCGGGAGGGTCCTACGAGCAGTACTTC.

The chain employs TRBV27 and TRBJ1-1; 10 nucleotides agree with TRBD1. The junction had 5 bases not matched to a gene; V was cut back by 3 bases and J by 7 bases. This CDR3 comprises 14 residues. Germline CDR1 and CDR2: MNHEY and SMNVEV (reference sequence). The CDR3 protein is CASSFLDRGFEAFF. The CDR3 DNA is TGTGCCAGCAGTTTTCTGGACAGGGGGTTTGAAGCTTTCTTT.

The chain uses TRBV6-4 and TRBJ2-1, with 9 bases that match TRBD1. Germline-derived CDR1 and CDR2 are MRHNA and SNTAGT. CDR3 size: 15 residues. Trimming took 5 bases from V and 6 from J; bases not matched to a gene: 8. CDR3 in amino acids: CASSSGTGSGNEQFF. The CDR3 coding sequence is TGTGCCAGCAGTTCCGGGACAGGGTCCGGCAATGAGCAGTTCTTC.

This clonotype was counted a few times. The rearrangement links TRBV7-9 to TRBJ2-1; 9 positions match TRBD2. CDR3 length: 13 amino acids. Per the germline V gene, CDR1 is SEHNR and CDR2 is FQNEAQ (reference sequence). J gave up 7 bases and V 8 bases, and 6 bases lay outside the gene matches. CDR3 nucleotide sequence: TGTGCCAGCGTCTCTAGCGGGACGAATGAGCAGTTCTTC. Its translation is CASVSSGTNEQFF. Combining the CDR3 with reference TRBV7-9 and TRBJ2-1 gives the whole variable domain DTGVSQNPRHKITKRGQNVTFRCDPISEHNRLYWYRQTLGQGPEFLTYFQNEAQLEKSRLLSDRFSAERPKGSFSTLEIQRTEQGDSAMYLCASVSSGTNEQFFGPGTRLTVL.

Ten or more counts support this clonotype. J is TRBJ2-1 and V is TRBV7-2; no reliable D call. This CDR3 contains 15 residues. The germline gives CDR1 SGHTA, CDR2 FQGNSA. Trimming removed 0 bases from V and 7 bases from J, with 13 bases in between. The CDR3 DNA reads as TGTGCCAGCAGCTTAGCAGGCCAGTTCCTGAATGAGCAGTTCTTC. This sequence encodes CASSLAGQFLNEQFF.

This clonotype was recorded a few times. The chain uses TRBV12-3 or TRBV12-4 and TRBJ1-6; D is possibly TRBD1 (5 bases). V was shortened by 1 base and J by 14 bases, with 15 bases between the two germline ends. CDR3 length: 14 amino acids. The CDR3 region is CASSLELSGGALHF. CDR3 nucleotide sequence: TGTGCCAGCAGTTTAGAGCTGTCGGGGGGGGCCCTCCACTTT.

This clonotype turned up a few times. CDR3 in DNA: TGTGCCAGCGGGGGGAATCCAGATACGCAGTATTTT. It is translated as CASGGNPDTQYF. The chain uses TRBV27 and TRBJ2-3, with D possibly TRBD2 on 6 matching bases. This CDR3 contains 12 residues. The germline V gene has CDR1 MNHEY and CDR2 SMNVEV (reference sequence). Trimming left V 8 bases short and J 4 bases short, with 10 bases between.

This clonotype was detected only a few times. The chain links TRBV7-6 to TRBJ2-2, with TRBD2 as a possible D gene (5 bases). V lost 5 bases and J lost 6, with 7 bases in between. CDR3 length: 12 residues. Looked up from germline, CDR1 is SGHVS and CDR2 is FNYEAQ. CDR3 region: CASSKLAGELFF. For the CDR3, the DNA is TGTGCCAGCAGCAAACTAGCCGGGGAGCTGTTTTTT.

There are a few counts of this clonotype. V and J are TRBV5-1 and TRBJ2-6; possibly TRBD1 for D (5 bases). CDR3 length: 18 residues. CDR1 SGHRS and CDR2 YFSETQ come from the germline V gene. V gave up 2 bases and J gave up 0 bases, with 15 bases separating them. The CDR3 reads CASSFGLGHLSGANVLTF. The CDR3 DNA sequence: TGCGCCAGCAGCTTTGGGTTAGGACACCTCTCTGGGGCCAACGTCCTGACTTTC.

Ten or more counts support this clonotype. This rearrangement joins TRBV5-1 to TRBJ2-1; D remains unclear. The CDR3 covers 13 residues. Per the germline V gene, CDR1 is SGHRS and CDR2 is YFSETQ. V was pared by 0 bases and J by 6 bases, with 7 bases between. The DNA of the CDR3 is TGCGCCAGCAGCTTGGGACCTCGCAATGAGCAGTTCTTC. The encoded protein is CASSLGPRNEQFF.

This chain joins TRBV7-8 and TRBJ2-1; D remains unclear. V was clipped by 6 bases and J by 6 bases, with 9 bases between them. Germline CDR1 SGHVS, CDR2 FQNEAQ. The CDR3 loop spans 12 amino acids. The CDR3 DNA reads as TGTGCCAGCAGGGCGGCGGCCAATGAGCAGTTCTTC. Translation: CASRAAANEQFF.

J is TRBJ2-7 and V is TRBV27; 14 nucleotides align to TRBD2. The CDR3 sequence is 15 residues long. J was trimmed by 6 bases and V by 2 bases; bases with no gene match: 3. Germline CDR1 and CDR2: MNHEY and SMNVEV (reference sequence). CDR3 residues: CASSLGGTSGSEQYF. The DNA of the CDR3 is TGTGCCAGCAGTTTAGGTGGGACTAGCGGGAGCGAGCAGTACTTC.